This T cell receptor beta chain emerged from a study of blood T cell repertoires in COVID-19. At the level of the study: Italy, Spain and the United States were the sources of the convalescent and acute COVID-19 samples.

This study enrolled people aged about 18 to 90 from approximately 25 US geographic areas. In the source study's methods: Estimation of nucleated cell counts relied on the amplification of reference gene primers. TCRdb's copy holds only in-frame clones and misses some; the assay was immunoSEQ multiplex PCR. D and trimming were read from the DNA, whereas the V and J calls and clone size are those reported in that table. The table lists about 220,000 clones, roughly four fifths of them singletons, with 3% to 4% in the top ten. The CDR3 is 16 amino acids. Trimming took off 4 bases at V and 0 bases at J, with 13 bases between the two ends. Per the germline V gene, CDR1 is DFQATT and CDR2 is SNEGSKA (reference sequence).

This TCR was sampled from a woman between 55 and 75 years old who had recovered from COVID-19. V gene TRBV20-1 combines with J gene TRBJ2-6; no clear D gene. Sequenced material: PBMCs or T cells enriched from blood (not recorded which). CDR3 sequence: CSANDRKPSGANVLTF. The CDR3 nucleotides read TGCAGTGCTAATGACCGCAAGCCCTCTGGGGCCAACGTCCTGACTTTC.